This T cell receptor beta chain is from a study of blood T cell repertoires in COVID-19. Study as a whole: Material from acute and convalescent COVID-19 was sourced from the United States, Italy and Spain. T cells, B-cell-depleted T cells, or PBMCs provided the cDNA or gDNA that served as material.

Authors' analysis steps: Estimated nucleated cell counts came from reference gene primer amplification. Assay used: immunoSEQ multiplex PCR; TCRdb lists only in-frame clones, some missing. The DNA was the basis for D and trimming; V, J and clone size are from that table. This sample yields about 130,000 clones, of which about four fifths are seen a single time; roughly 12% belongs to the top ten. The CDR3 covers 13 residues. CDR1 and CDR2 (germline): MNHEY, SVGAGI. V was pared by 6 bases and J by 4 bases, with 3 bases of the junction left unmatched. The rearrangement joins TRBV6-5 to TRBJ1-1; 9 positions agree with TRBD1. This receptor was taken from a man aged 55 to 70 with acute or convalescent COVID-19. The material sequenced was peripheral blood. The CDR3 sequence is CASRETGGTEAFF. CDR3 in DNA: TGTGCCAGCAGGGAGACAGGGGGCACTGAAGCTTTCTTT.